These 4 T cell receptor beta chains originate from one sample sequenced in a study of a mutant IDH1 vaccine in newly diagnosed glioma. Sequencing used immunoSEQ multiplex PCR; TCRdb keeps in-frame clones, though not all of them. The sample consists of some 70,000 clones, approximately 84% of them appearing once. Indicated time point: week 35, safety follow-up. Topical imiquimod was applied with each vaccine dose, which held 300 ug of mutant IDH1 20-mer peptide. Their specific antigens are unknown. Material: PBMCs, obtained from a glioma patient whose treatment included an IDH1 peptide vaccine. These receptors were obtained from a young man with glioma.

V gene TRBV19 combines with J gene TRBJ1-3, with D hard to call. This CDR3 has 15 amino acids. The germline V and J ends were trimmed by 8 bases and 0 bases, with 14 bases remaining between them. CDR1 and CDR2 from the germline V gene are LNHDA and SQIVND (reference sequence). The CDR3 reads CASGVGPHSGNTIYF. The CDR3 nucleotides read TGTGCCAGTGGGGTAGGGCCACACTCTGGAAACACCATATATTTT. Full variable domain (missing parts from reference TRBV19 and TRBJ1-3): DGGITQSPKYLFRKEGQNVTLSCEQNLNHDAMYWYRQDPGQGLRLIYYSQIVNDFQKGDIAEGYSVSREKKESFPLTVTSAQKNPTAFYLCASGVGPHSGNTIYFGEGSWLTVV.

The chain recombines TRBV7-9 with TRBJ2-3; D is ambiguous. This CDR3 contains 8 residues. CDR1 is SEHNR and CDR2 is FQNEAQ in the germline V gene (reference sequence). The CDR3 loop is CVTDTQYF. Here the CDR3 DNA reads TGTGTCACAGATACGCAGTATTTT.

This rearrangement joins TRBV15 to TRBJ2-7; D is undetermined. V lost 5 bases and J 0 bases, leaving 8 bases between the germline ends. Germline V gene sequence: CDR1 LNHNV, CDR2 YYDKDF (reference sequence). The CDR3 extends over 13 amino acids. The CDR3 nucleotides are TGTGCCACCAGCCCCCGTACCTCCTACGAGCAGTACTTC. It codes for CATSPRTSYEQYF.

This clone was seen a handful of times. The rearrangement links TRBV7-8 to TRBJ1-2, with D hard to call. Deletions cut 3 bases from V and 1 base from J, with 6 bases between. The length of the CDR3 is 13 residues. Looked up from germline, CDR1 is SGHVS and CDR2 is FQNEAQ. DNA for the CDR3: TGTGCCAGCAGCTTGGCGATTAACTATGGCTACACCTTC. Encoded protein: CASSLAINYGYTF.